This T cell receptor (beta chain) was obtained from a study of OX40 agonist ivuxolimab in advanced cancers. V was clipped by 6 bases and J by 4 bases; unmatched bases: 3. The germline V gene has CDR1 MNHEY and CDR2 SVGAGI. This CDR3 has 13 amino acids. Autoimmune disease history or systemic immunosuppression barred patients. Method: immunoSEQ multiplex PCR; TCRdb's copy keeps in-frame clones and lacks some. The sample records around 110,000 clones, 93% being singletons. Regarding this clone: Its cognate antigen is unknown.

Overall study findings and caveats: Fewer expanded clones were found on average in CD4+ than in CD8+ T cells.

Sequenced here: CD4+ or CD8+ T cells sorted from blood, sampled in a trial of the OX40 agonist ivuxolimab. The TCR comes from an adult with an advanced solid tumor such as melanoma, head and neck, liver or kidney cancer. The V gene is TRBV6-5, the J gene TRBJ1-1; 9 nucleotides agree with TRBD1. The CDR3 region is CASRQTGGTEAFF. In DNA, the CDR3 is TGTGCCAGCAGGCAGACAGGGGGCACTGAAGCTTTCTTT.